Below, 17 T cell receptor beta chains from the same sample are listed, as sequenced in a study of blood T cell repertoires in COVID-19. Repertoires were generated with immunoSEQ multiplex PCR, while TCRdb's copy carries only in-frame clones and drops some. The repertoire holds about 110,000 clones, 70% to 85% seen once, with 0.75% to 0.9% in the top ten. The sequenced sample was peripheral blood. These receptors all come from a human donor with acute or convalescent COVID-19. The donor label of this sample is uncertain.

This chain links TRBV2 with TRBJ2-1; tentative D call: TRBD1 (6 bases). V was shortened by 7 bases and J by 3 bases, with 10 bases between the two germline ends. The CDR3 is 13 residues long. The germline CDR1 and CDR2 sequences are SNHLY and FYNNEI. CDR3 loop: CASTRTDYNEQFF. The DNA for the CDR3 is TGTGCCAGCACCCGGACAGACTACAATGAGCAGTTCTTC.

V and J are TRBV30 and TRBJ2-7; D may be TRBD1 (5 bases). The germline V gene encodes CDR1 GTSNPN and CDR2 SVGIG (reference sequence). The CDR3 runs 14 residues. Deletions cut 1 base from V and 2 bases from J, with 12 bases between. The CDR3 sequence: CAWSGWPTAYEQYF. CDR3 nucleotide sequence: TGTGCCTGGAGTGGTTGGCCGACAGCCTACGAGCAGTACTTC.

The chain employs TRBV5-1 and TRBJ1-2; possibly TRBD1 for D (5 bases). V was shortened by 4 bases and J by 0 bases, with 7 bases between the two germline ends. The length of the CDR3 is 13 residues. Germline CDR1 is SGHRS and CDR2 is YFSETQ. Here the CDR3 DNA reads TGCGCCAGCAGCCCGACAGCTAACTATGGCTACACCTTC. Amino acids: CASSPTANYGYTF.

This clone was counted a single time. V and J are TRBV6-1 and TRBJ2-1, with TRBD1 matching 12 bases. This CDR3 has 15 amino acids. Germline-derived CDR1 and CDR2 are MNHNS and SASEGT. J was trimmed by 9 bases and V by 1 base; bases with no gene match: 4. CDR3 loop: CASSEGGTGGTEQFF. The DNA for the CDR3 is TGTGCCAGCAGTGAAGGCGGGACAGGGGGCACTGAGCAGTTCTTC.

The rearrangement joins TRBV2 to TRBJ1-5, with D perhaps TRBD1 (6 bases). CDR1 is SNHLY, CDR2 FYNNEI, per germline. The CDR3 contains 14 residues. The V and J ends lost 3 bases and 3 bases respectively, with 9 bases between them. DNA for the CDR3: TGTGCCAGCAGTGACACAGGGATCAATCAGCCCCAGCATTTT. Its protein product is CASSDTGINQPQHF.

The V and J genes are TRBV7-3 and TRBJ1-1; maybe TRBD1 (6 bases). Trimming shortened V by 5 bases and J by 4 bases, and 20 bases separated the two germline ends. The CDR3 is made up of 16 amino acids. Germline V gene data show CDR1 as SGHTA and CDR2 as FQGTGA. The CDR3: CASSDGPPGVGTEAFF. The CDR3 DNA reads as TGTGCCAGCAGCGACGGACCCCCAGGGGTGGGCACTGAAGCTTTCTTT.

This clone was seen a handful of times. The J gene is TRBJ1-6, the V gene TRBV7-2; D is ambiguous. V lost 1 base to trimming and J lost 8 bases, with 6 bases between them. Germline V gives CDR1 SGHTA, CDR2 FQGNSA. This CDR3 is built from 13 residues. CDR3 protein: CASSLGAYSPLHF. The CDR3 bases are TGTGCCAGCAGCTTAGGGGCATATTCACCCCTCCACTTT.

This clone was observed many times. This chain joins TRBV6-1 and TRBJ1-3; TRBD1 is a possible D gene (5 bases). Germline V gene sequence: CDR1 MNHNS, CDR2 SASEGT. This CDR3 is built from 14 residues. Trimming shortened V by 2 bases and J by 8 bases, and 13 bases separated the two germline ends. CDR3 sequence (DNA): TGTGCCAGCAGTGAACGGAGGGTAGGGGACACCATATATTTT. This translates into CASSERRVGDTIYF.

This rearrangement joins TRBV10-3 to TRBJ1-2; 8 nucleotides align to TRBD1. CDR3 length: 15 residues. V lost 0 bases and J lost 7; bases outside the gene matches: 7. CDR1 is ENHRY, CDR2 SYGVKD, per germline. CDR3 protein: CAISESTGAQFGYTF. DNA of the CDR3: TGTGCCATCAGTGAGTCGACAGGGGCGCAGTTTGGCTACACCTTC.

Only one count was recorded for this clone. The V call is TRBV6-5, the J call TRBJ1-1; unclear D gene. CDR3 length equals 14 residues. Germline V gives CDR1 MNHEY, CDR2 SVGAGI. V lost 6 bases to trimming and J lost 3 bases, with 14 bases between them. DNA for the CDR3: TGTGCCAGCAGCCCGAGGGTGGGGTACACTGAAGCTTTCTTT. It yields the protein CASSPRVGYTEAFF.

The rearrangement links TRBV4-1 to TRBJ2-3; no firm D call. This CDR3 contains 12 residues. Deletions cut 3 bases from V and 4 bases from J, with 5 bases between. Germline V gives CDR1 MGHRA, CDR2 YSYEKL. Here the CDR3 reads CASSHQSDTQYF. Here the CDR3 DNA reads TGCGCCAGCAGCCATCAGTCAGATACGCAGTATTTT.

The J gene is TRBJ2-3, the V gene TRBV4-1, with D possibly being TRBD2 (6 bases). The germline CDR1 and CDR2 sequences are MGHRA and YSYEKL. Trimming removed 0 bases at V and 1 base at J, with 14 bases between. This CDR3 is 17 amino acids long. The CDR3 protein is CASSQEGSGSGTDTQYF. CDR3 nucleotide sequence: TGCGCCAGCAGCCAAGAAGGCAGCGGGTCGGGCACAGATACGCAGTATTTT.

This rearrangement joins TRBV30 to TRBJ1-4, with 8 bases matching TRBD1. Trimming took 0 bases from V and 4 from J; bases not matched to a gene: 4. The CDR3 extends over 15 amino acids. Per germline, CDR1 GTSNPN and CDR2 SVGIG (reference sequence). The CDR3 loop reads CAWSVGQAGNEKLFF. The CDR3, as DNA: TGTGCCTGGAGTGTGGGACAGGCGGGTAATGAAAAACTGTTTTTT.

The chain is built from TRBV19 and TRBJ2-2, with TRBD2 identical over 13 bases. Germline V CDR1 and CDR2: LNHDA, SQIVND (reference sequence). The CDR3 loop spans 16 amino acids. V trimming: 5 bases; J trimming: 5 bases; junction bases outside the gene matches: 5. The CDR3 here is CASSFRLAGGTGELFF. CDR3 nucleotides: TGTGCCAGTAGTTTCAGACTAGCGGGGGGAACCGGGGAGCTGTTTTTT.

The chain uses TRBV5-1 and TRBJ2-1, with D perhaps matching TRBD2 (5 bases). This CDR3 region has 14 residues. The V gene's germline CDR1 is SGHRS and CDR2 YFSETQ. V lost 5 bases, J lost 3 bases, and 12 bases lay in between. The DNA of the CDR3 is TGCGCCAGCAGAGGGTTAGCGAGCTACAATGAGCAGTTCTTC. Protein product: CASRGLASYNEQFF.

This clone was picked up a small number of times. The chain is built from TRBV19 and TRBJ1-5; 7 bases align to TRBD1. The CDR3 loop spans 16 amino acids. Germline CDR1 reads LNHDA; CDR2 reads SQIVND (reference sequence). J lost 1 base, V lost 5 bases, and 8 bases had no gene match. CDR3 sequence reads: CASSEGQVASNQPQHF. The DNA of the CDR3 is TGTGCCAGTAGTGAAGGACAGGTCGCCAGCAATCAGCCCCAGCATTTT.

This clone was counted only a few times. This chain joins TRBV23-1 and TRBJ2-2, with 7 bases lining up with TRBD1. TRBV23-1 is sorted into the ORF group, with uncertain function. CDR3 length equals 19 residues. V was pared by 0 bases and J by 0 bases, with 10 bases of the junction left unmatched. The CDR3, as DNA: TGCGCCAGCAGTCAATCCCCCAACGACAGGGAACCGAACACCGGGGAGCTGTTTTTT. Protein: CASSQSPNDREPNTGELFF.